This T cell receptor beta chain is from a study of T cell therapy after organ transplantation (dated by TCRdb to between 2018 and 2020). Context from the whole study: Autologous CMV-specific T cells, expanded in vitro for approximately 2 weeks with a peptide pool of 30 HLA class I and II CMV epitopes, were used as therapy products. Patients were given up to 6 doses of T cells at 2-week intervals and were followed for over 25 weeks after finishing therapy. Short-term post-therapy blood samples were obtained 4 to 8 weeks after therapy was completed. Long-term post-therapy samples were available for only about 80% of the 10 patients. A median of 1.92 x 10^8 CMV-specific T cells was administered to patients across 2 to 6 intravenous infusions. Of the ten or so patients, eight were classified as clinical responders and two as nonresponders. A follow-up TRBV repertoire analysis was performed on an open-label phase I trial of autologous CMV-specific adoptive T cell therapy in solid-organ transplant recipients.

The time point tag for this specimen amounts to: 4-8 weeks after completion of therapy. Patients were solid-organ transplant recipients with drug-resistant/recurrent cytomegalovirus. Over 9 trial participants were selected for repertoire analysis based on availability of post-therapy peripheral blood mononuclear cells. Viable CD3+CD8+CD4- lymphocytes were sorted from PBMCs on a BD FACSAria III. The Qiagen DNeasy Kit was used to extract genomic DNA from the sorted cells. The immunoSEQ two-step, bias-controlled multiplex PCR assay was used to amplify TRB CDR3 regions from genomic DNA. An Illumina NextSeq 500 was used to sequence the CDR3 libraries. Concerning the study's data processing: The immunoSEQ Analyzer platform handled the initial alignment and bioinformatics, which included bias normalization against synthetic CDR3 analogs. V, D and J gene annotation followed the IMGT database definitions. For further TRBV analyses, VDJtools version 1.1.10 and the R package tcR version 2.2.1.11 were used with default settings. GLIPH analysis was performed with version 1.0 using default settings. Significant clonotype frequency changes were tested by 2-sided binomial test with Benjamini-Hochberg correction (alpha = 0.01) in CDR3 sequences with at least 5 reads. Imported from immuneACCESS, the table was reduced by TCRdb to in-frame sequences with V and J called. These copies leave out some clones; in studies compared against another copy, an unresolved V gene accounts for under half, and the cause of the remainder is not known. The DNA gave D and trimming, while V, J and clone size come from that table. This sample comprises about 18,000 clones, around 81% of them detected only once. Of the sample, roughly a tenth is held by the ten largest clones.

The germline V end is reduced by 5 bases and the J end by 1 base; junction bases left unmatched: 10. The germline V gene supplies CDR1 SGHTA and CDR2 FQGNSA. From the cysteine up to the phenylalanine, the CDR3 has a length of 16 residues. CDR3 DNA only is kept here, 48 bases in frame from base 1. With respect to this clone: What this receptor recognizes is not known. No base qualities exist here, and no much larger clone lies one base off it.

The paper as a whole reports these results and caveats: The small number of expansions detected in nonresponders may be due to reduced sample coverage caused by poor CD8+ T cell yield. Post-therapy reconstitution appeared to include both transferred clonotypes and endogenous clonotypes not detected in the therapy products. The fold change in CD8 clonality after therapy was inversely correlated with pretherapy clonality, which suggests that less biased repertoires were more open to remodeling. Before therapy, nonresponders had marked clonal expansions, and after therapy the repertoires of nonresponders changed only minimally. Because the cohort was small, confounders such as concurrent antirejection and antiviral medications could not be assessed.

The clonotype originates from a human patient who had received a solid organ transplant and had CMV disease. Some T cells may derive from the graft donor when a transplant has been performed. The chain links TRBV7-2 with TRBJ1-2; 7 junctional bases match TRBD1. Sequences were derived from CD8+ T cells from blood, sampled after autologous CMV-specific T cell therapy. Read as DNA, the sequence is TGTGCCAGCAGCCCCCGGGGGGGACAGAATAACTATGGCTACACCTTC. This translates into CASSPRGGQNNYGYTF.